These 2 T cell receptor beta chains were sequenced from one sample in a study of cytomegalovirus exposure and HLA in healthy donors. This PCR relied on a set of 60 Vbeta primers and 13 Jbeta primers. The table came from immunoSEQ multiplex PCR; TCRdb's copy has only in-frame clones and leaves some out. The sample has over 200,000 clones; 80% to 90% are singletons. The sample comprised PBMCs. The receptors stem from a woman aged 18-30 years in good health and CMV-seronegative.

This clone was detected only once. The chain joins TRBV9 to TRBJ2-1; the match to TRBD1 covers 9 bases. The CDR3 is 15 residues long. Losses at the gene ends were 4 bases for V and 4 bases for J; bases not matched to a gene: 6. Germline loops: CDR1 SGDLS, CDR2 YYNGEE. This CDR3 reads CASSPAGQGYNEQFF. The CDR3 nucleotides read TGTGCCAGCAGCCCAGCGGGACAGGGATACAATGAGCAGTTCTTC.

The chain combines TRBV6-4 with TRBJ2-3; D remains unclear. The CDR3 loop spans 14 amino acids. Germline CDR1 MRHNA, CDR2 SNTAGT. Trimming removed 2 bases at V and 1 base at J, with 7 bases between. The CDR3 reads CASSDTPGTDTQYF. In nucleotides, the CDR3 is TGTGCCAGCAGTGACACTCCGGGCACAGATACGCAGTATTTT.